Shown below are 32 T cell receptor beta chains from a single sample sequenced in a study of post-analysis software for immune sequencing data. Study-level points and caveats: Relative to controls, patients had a few TRBV segments at higher frequency, with TRBV5-6, TRBV5-1 and TRBV20-1 among these.

Incorporated into the TCR beta cDNA libraries were unique molecular identifiers, which served to reduce PCR and sequencing biases. A single record per CDR3 protein comes from TCRdb applying MiXCR to the PCR reads. The repertoire consists of some 890,000 distinct CDR3 sequences, with roughly 58% occurring once and the leading ten covering about 4.5%. These receptors have no known antigen. Sample: blood. Receptors were obtained from a girl between 5 and 17 years old with multiple sclerosis.

The chain carries TRBV7-3 and TRBJ2-1; D could derive from TRBD1 or TRBD2 (6 bases each). The CDR3 is 16 residues long. Per germline, CDR1 SGHTA and CDR2 FQGTGA. The V and J ends lost 2 bases and 2 bases respectively, with 13 bases between them. The CDR3 loop is CASSLFGGGPYNEQFF. The DNA for the CDR3 is TGTGCCAGCAGCTTATTCGGGGGCGGTCCCTACAATGAGCAGTTCTTC.

The V call is TRBV12-3 or TRBV12-4, the J call TRBJ1-6; TRBD1 might be the D (6 bases). This CDR3 has 15 amino acids. Trimming removed 6 bases at V and 9 bases at J, with 18 bases between. The DNA for the CDR3 is TGTGCCAGCAGCCCTGATGGGGGGCTCCGTTCACCCCTCCACTTT. Protein product: CASSPDGGLRSPLHF.

The chain has TRBV4-1 and TRBJ2-5, with D possibly called TRBD1 or TRBD2 (5 bases each). The germline V gene has CDR1 MGHRA and CDR2 YSYEKL. This CDR3 contains 15 residues. V lost 4 bases and J lost 11, with 23 bases in between. CDR3 sequence: CASSPPGPILREQYF. CDR3 in DNA: TGCGCCAGCAGCCCCCCGGGACCCATCCTTAGGGAGCAGTACTTC.

This clonotype was detected once. The rearrangement uses TRBV5-6 and TRBJ1-4, with TRBD1 matching 10 bases. This CDR3 has 19 residues. CDR1 and CDR2 (germline): SGHDT, YYEEEE. Trimming took 3 bases from V and 8 from J; bases not matched to a gene: 19. CDR3 sequence reads: CASSSVRGTGVDLGEKLFF. CDR3 coding DNA: TGTGCCAGCAGCTCCGTGCGGGGGACAGGGGTAGATCTTGGAGAAAAACTGTTTTTT.

The genes are TRBV3-1 and TRBJ2-7; D not resolved. The CDR3 contains 11 residues. Trimming cost V 0 bases and J 8 bases, with 5 bases left between them. Per germline, CDR1 LGHDT and CDR2 YNNKEL (reference sequence). The CDR3 nucleotides are TGTGCCAGCAGCCAAGAGATGCAGCAGTACTTC. Translated, it gives CASSQEMQQYF.

The rearrangement uses TRBV6-6 and TRBJ2-3; D is possibly TRBD1 or TRBD2 (5 bases each). CDR3 size: 16 residues. Germline V gene lookup returns CDR1 MNHNY and CDR2 SVGAGI (reference sequence). V lost 0 bases, J lost 7 bases, and 17 bases lay in between. The CDR3 DNA reads as TGTGCCAGCAGTTACTCTGCTGGGACGCCTGGCTATACGCAGTATTTT. This codes for CASSYSAGTPGYTQYF.

This chain uses TRBV5-1 with TRBJ2-3; 13 bases line up with TRBD2. The V gene end was trimmed by 4 bases and the J gene end by 2 bases; junction bases not matched to a gene: 7. The CDR3 spans 17 residues. From germline, CDR1 is SGHRS and CDR2 YFSETQ. CDR3 in amino acids: CASSKGLAGAATDTQYF. CDR3 coding DNA: TGCGCCAGCAGCAAAGGACTAGCGGGAGCCGCCACAGATACGCAGTATTTT.

The chain couples TRBV12-3 or TRBV12-4 to TRBJ1-2; 7 nucleotides match TRBD1. The J segment lost 7 bases and the V segment lost 5 bases, leaving 10 bases of the junction unmatched. There are 14 residues in the CDR3. The CDR3 coding sequence is TGTGCCAGCAGTATCCCGACAGGGTATGGTGGCTACACCTTC. This encodes CASSIPTGYGGYTF.

This chain links TRBV7-8 with TRBJ2-3; possibly TRBD2 for D (7 bases). Germline-derived CDR1 and CDR2 are SGHVS and FQNEAQ. V lost 4 bases and J lost 1, with 18 bases in between. The CDR3 length is 17 residues. This CDR3 reads CASSSARAGARTDTQYF. CDR3 DNA sequence: TGTGCCAGCAGCTCTGCTAGGGCGGGGGCCCGCACAGATACGCAGTATTTT.

J is TRBJ2-1 and V is TRBV6-2 or TRBV6-3, with no clear D. The CDR3 loop spans 12 amino acids. V lost 6 bases and J 4 bases, leaving 7 bases between the germline ends. Germline CDR1 is MNHEY and CDR2 is SVGEGT. The CDR3 nucleotides read TGTGCCAGCAGACCCCTATACAATGAGCAGTTCTTC. This sequence encodes CASRPLYNEQFF.

This clonotype was seen only once. The V gene is TRBV20-1, the J gene TRBJ1-6, with D possibly matching TRBD1 (5 bases). The CDR3 runs 15 residues. Germline CDR1 is DFQATT and CDR2 is SNEGSKA (reference sequence). V dropped 5 bases and J dropped 7 bases, with 18 bases sitting between them. CDR3 in DNA: TGCAGTGCTCCCCGGGCGGGGGTCCTGAATTCACCCCTCCACTTT. Protein: CSAPRAGVLNSPLHF.

The rearrangement links TRBV29-1 to TRBJ2-1, with TRBD2 matching 11 bases. Germline CDR1 and CDR2: SQVTM and ANQGSEA. V lost 4 bases and J lost 0; bases outside the gene matches: 2. The CDR3 consists of 15 residues. For the CDR3, the DNA is TGCAGCGTTGTTACTAGCGGGAGCTCCTACAATGAGCAGTTCTTC. As protein: CSVVTSGSSYNEQFF.

V gene TRBV29-1 combines with J gene TRBJ2-7; weak D call: TRBD1 (6 bases). Trimming removed 7 bases from V and 4 bases from J, with 17 bases in between. This CDR3 region has 13 residues. Germline assignment: CDR1 SQVTM and CDR2 ANQGSEA. The DNA of the CDR3 is TGCAGCGCTGGGGGCGGAGAGAGGTACGAGCAGTACTTC. This encodes CSAGGGERYEQYF.

The chain is built from TRBV7-2 and TRBJ2-7, with TRBD1 matching over 7 bases. The CDR3 has 14 residues. With V trimmed by 5 bases and J by 3 bases, 7 bases remained unmatched. Germline V CDR1 and CDR2: SGHTA, FQGNSA. As DNA, the CDR3 is TGTGCCAGCAGCAGCCGGGGACAGAACTACGAGCAGTACTTC. Translated: CASSSRGQNYEQYF.

The table lists this clonotype with a few counts. The rearrangement joins TRBV7-9 to TRBJ1-6, with 8 bases that match TRBD1. CDR1 and CDR2 from the germline V gene are SEHNR and FQNEAQ (reference sequence). V shed 3 bases and J 14 bases; nucleotides not matched to a gene: 9. This CDR3 spans 14 amino acids. The CDR3 nucleotides read TGTGCCAGCAGCTTGGACAGGGTTAACACGGCCCTCCACTTT. It translates to CASSLDRVNTALHF.

The chain uses TRBV29-1 and TRBJ1-2; D uncertain. From germline, CDR1 is SQVTM and CDR2 ANQGSEA. The CDR3 loop spans 11 amino acids. With 3 bases removed from V and 3 bases from J, the gap between germline ends came to 5 bases. CDR3 sequence: CSVDNYYGYTF. For the CDR3, the DNA is TGCAGCGTTGACAATTACTATGGCTACACCTTC.

The chain uses TRBV29-1 and TRBJ1-2; unclear D gene. V was pared by 4 bases and J by 5 bases, with 11 bases between. The CDR3 extends over 12 amino acids. The germline V gene encodes CDR1 SQVTM and CDR2 ANQGSEA. Written as DNA, the CDR3 is TGCAGCGTTGTGGTTCAAATATATGGCTACACCTTC. It yields the protein CSVVVQIYGYTF.

This chain connects TRBV9 to TRBJ2-3; 10 nucleotides align to TRBD2. The CDR3 consists of 15 residues. Trimming at V came to 2 bases and at J to 4 bases, leaving 4 bases not matched to a gene. The germline gives CDR1 SGDLS, CDR2 YYNGEE. CDR3 residues: CASSVLAGASDTQYF. The CDR3 nucleotides are TGTGCCAGCAGCGTTCTAGCGGGAGCATCAGATACGCAGTATTTT.

The V and J genes are TRBV3-1 and TRBJ2-7, with 13 bases aligning to TRBD2. This CDR3 is 14 amino acids long. CDR1 and CDR2 (germline): LGHDT, YNNKEL (reference sequence). V lost 6 bases and J lost 5; bases outside the gene matches: 4. The CDR3 DNA sequence: TGTGCCAGCAGTACTAGCGGGAGGGCCAACGAGCAGTACTTC. The encoded protein is CASSTSGRANEQYF.

The rearrangement links TRBV5-1 to TRBJ2-7, with D perhaps TRBD1 (6 bases). The better agreement between TRBJ2-5 and the DNA end casts doubt on the J call. The CDR3 spans 15 residues. CDR1 SGHRS and CDR2 YFSETQ come from the germline V gene. CDR3 region: CASRRLGARQETQYF. The CDR3 region has the DNA TGCGCCAGCAGGAGATTGGGGGCCCGGCAAGAGACCCAGTACTTC.

The chain couples TRBV7-3 to TRBJ2-5; D perhaps matches TRBD1 (5 bases). Germline V gives CDR1 SGHTA, CDR2 FQGTGA. The CDR3 sequence is 16 residues long. The ends were cut back, 6 bases at V and 5 bases at J, with 22 bases in the middle. CDR3 sequence reads: CASSPAGRSRAETQYF. The CDR3 DNA sequence: TGTGCCAGCAGTCCCGCAGGGCGGTCCCGTGCGGAGACCCAGTACTTC.

This clonotype was recorded a few times. The rearrangement links TRBV3-1 to TRBJ2-5; D unclear. This CDR3 is 13 amino acids long. Trimming pared 0 bases from V and 5 bases from J, leaving 7 bases between. Germline CDR1 reads LGHDT; CDR2 reads YNNKEL (reference sequence). CDR3 protein: CASSQDPWETQYF. CDR3 nucleotide sequence: TGTGCCAGCAGCCAAGATCCGTGGGAGACCCAGTACTTC.

The CDR3 coding sequence is TGCAGCGCCACGCCGAGACAGGGATACTTGAACACTGAAGCTTTCTTT. It encodes CSATPRQGYLNTEAFF. V and J are TRBV29-1 and TRBJ1-1; 7 bases are shared with TRBD1. Trimming at V came to 7 bases and at J to 0 bases, leaving 14 bases not matched to a gene. Germline CDR1 SQVTM, CDR2 ANQGSEA. CDR3 length: 16 amino acids.

This clonotype was seen only a few times. This chain connects TRBV20-1 to TRBJ2-3; 9 positions match TRBD2. The germline V gene encodes CDR1 DFQATT and CDR2 SNEGSKA (reference sequence). Trimming took 2 bases from V and 4 from J; bases not matched to a gene: 10. This CDR3 region has 16 residues. The CDR3 coding sequence is TGCAGTGCTAGAACGTTAGGTAGCGGGGGATCAGATACGCAGTATTTT. As protein: CSARTLGSGGSDTQYF.

This clonotype was picked up one time. The V call is TRBV5-1, the J call TRBJ2-1; D possibly corresponds to TRBD2 (6 bases). This CDR3 is built from 16 residues. V lost 4 bases to trimming and J lost 0 bases, with 14 bases between them. Germline V gene lookup returns CDR1 SGHRS and CDR2 YFSETQ. The CDR3, as DNA: TGCGCCAGCAGCGTGAGACTAGACCTCTCCTACAATGAGCAGTTCTTC. It translates to CASSVRLDLSYNEQFF.

The chain recombines TRBV3-1 with TRBJ2-7; 9 bases are a match to TRBD1. The CDR3 runs 18 residues. Germline CDR1 and CDR2: LGHDT and YNNKEL (reference sequence). Trimming took 4 bases from V and 10 from J; bases not matched to a gene: 23. The CDR3 loop reads CASSPVPGQGFTKNVQYF. The CDR3 bases are TGTGCCAGCAGCCCCGTCCCGGGACAGGGATTTACCAAAAACGTTCAGTACTTC.

The V gene is TRBV20-1, the J gene TRBJ1-2; 7 positions match TRBD1. From germline, CDR1 is DFQATT and CDR2 SNEGSKA (reference sequence). The CDR3 extends over 19 amino acids. The V gene end was trimmed by 2 bases and the J gene end by 1 base; junction bases not matched to a gene: 19. The CDR3 DNA reads TGCAGTGCTAGAATCAACCTCAAGTCCCGGGACAGAAATAACTATGGCTACACCTTC. Its protein product is CSARINLKSRDRNNYGYTF.

The rearrangement links TRBV5-1 to TRBJ1-1; TRBD1 agrees at 9 bases. CDR3 length: 15 amino acids. Germline V lookup: CDR1 SGHRS, CDR2 YFSETQ. V lost 5 bases to trimming and J lost 4 bases; unmatched junction nucleotides: 9. CDR3 DNA: TGCGCCAGCAGGGAGACGGGGACAGGGTTCACTGAAGCTTTCTTT. It encodes CASRETGTGFTEAFF.

The sample holds a few counts of this clonotype. The chain uses TRBV28 and TRBJ2-7; 8 bases match TRBD1. The germline V gene encodes CDR1 MDHEN and CDR2 SYDVKM. The CDR3 totals 13 residues. The V gene end was trimmed by 2 bases and the J gene end by 6 bases; junction bases not matched to a gene: 3. CDR3 DNA sequence: TGTGCCAGCAGTTTAAGACAGGGGTCCGAGCAGTACTTC. This sequence encodes CASSLRQGSEQYF.

CDR3 nucleotides: TGCGCCAGCAGCTTTCGGGCAGGGGTCTCCTACGAGCAGTACTTC. Encoded protein: CASSFRAGVSYEQYF. The chain recombines TRBV5-1 with TRBJ2-7; TRBD1 is a possible D gene (6 bases). The V gene lost 2 bases and the J gene lost 0 bases, with 12 bases spanning the gap. The CDR3 length is 15 residues. CDR1 and CDR2 (germline): SGHRS, YFSETQ.

The J gene is TRBJ2-5, the V gene TRBV7-9; D gene uncertain. This CDR3 is 11 amino acids long. Per germline, CDR1 SEHNR and CDR2 FQNEAQ (reference sequence). V lost 6 bases and J lost 5, with 7 bases in between. CDR3: CASSTPETQYF. CDR3 bases: TGTGCCAGCAGTACGCCCGAGACCCAGTACTTC.

This sequence joins TRBV14 and TRBJ2-7, with TRBD1 as a possible D gene (5 bases). Germline V lookup: CDR1 SGHDN, CDR2 FVKESK. This CDR3 region has 14 residues. The V gene lost 3 bases and the J gene lost 5 bases, with 14 bases spanning the gap. Here the CDR3 DNA reads TGTGCCAGCAGCCAGACAGAATATTGGGACGAGCAGTACTTC. Translating gives CASSQTEYWDEQYF.